This record concerns one T cell receptor beta chain sequence. PCR amplification relied on 60 Vbeta primers (plus 13 Jbeta primers). Profiled with immunoSEQ multiplex PCR; TCRdb holds only in-frame clones, not every one. The sample holds around 200,000 clones, 85% to 90% seen once. The CDR3 contains 14 residues. V lost 5 bases and J lost 2, with 10 bases in between. Germline lookup yields CDR1 SGHTA and CDR2 FQGNSA. The data originate from a study of cytomegalovirus exposure and HLA in healthy donors. The receptor was derived from a woman aged 18-29 years in good health and CMV-seronegative. The chain combines TRBV7-2 with TRBJ2-4; D uncertain. Input material: PBMCs. The CDR3 loop reads CASSPGWSKNIQYF. The CDR3 DNA reads TGTGCCAGCAGCCCCGGTTGGTCCAAAAACATTCAGTACTTC.